Shown below are 24 T cell receptor beta chains from a single sample sequenced in a study of cytomegalovirus exposure and HLA in healthy donors. The study ran its PCR with 60 Vbeta and 13 Jbeta primers. Only in-frame clones appear in the TCRdb table, and some are missing; sequencing was by immunoSEQ multiplex PCR. The sample includes about 180,000 clones, around 79% of them seen just once. Sequencing used PBMCs. The source is a female donor in good health and CMV-seronegative.

The chain uses TRBV5-1 and TRBJ1-1; 8 nucleotides match TRBD1. This CDR3 has 14 residues. V gave up 2 bases and J gave up 4 bases; unmatched junction bases: 4. CDR1 and CDR2 (germline): SGHRS, YFSETQ. This CDR3 is CASSFSGGSTEAFF. The CDR3 region has the DNA TGCGCCAGCAGCTTCTCAGGGGGCAGCACTGAAGCTTTCTTT.

This clone was counted once. The junction shows a germline mismatch at one end, possibly a read error. V usage is TRBV7-7 and J usage is TRBJ2-2; TRBD2 aligns across 9 bases. The germline gives CDR1 SSHAT, CDR2 FNYEAQ (reference sequence). The CDR3 totals 15 residues. CDR3 residues: CASSHSGSHTGELFF. The CDR3 DNA reads as TGTGCTAGCAGCCATAGCGGGAGCCACACCGGGGAGCTGTTTTTT.

This chain uses TRBV28 with TRBJ2-1, with 11 bases that match TRBD2. Unmatched junction bases numbered 2, after V lost 5 bases and J lost 2 bases. The V gene's germline CDR1 is MDHEN and CDR2 SYDVKM. This CDR3 contains 15 residues. As DNA, the CDR3 is TGTGCCAGCAGTAAGACTAGCGGGGCCTACAATGAGCAGTTCTTC. Translating gives CASSKTSGAYNEQFF.

The chain employs TRBV7-3 and TRBJ1-1; D may be TRBD1 (6 bases). Per germline, CDR1 SGHTA and CDR2 FQGTGA. The V gene lost 6 bases and the J gene lost 3 bases, with 14 bases spanning the gap. CDR3 size: 14 residues. CDR3 sequence: CASSFEGEYTEAFF. The CDR3 nucleotides read TGTGCCAGCAGTTTCGAGGGGGAGTACACTGAAGCTTTCTTT.

The chain recombines TRBV4-2 with TRBJ2-1; 12 bases fit TRBD2. The CDR3 is made up of 17 amino acids. Trimming at V came to 0 bases and at J to 6 bases, leaving 6 bases not matched to a gene. Germline V gene sequence: CDR1 LGHNA, CDR2 YNFKEQ. CDR3 region: CASSQETSGGAFNEQFF. As DNA, the CDR3 is TGTGCCAGCAGCCAAGAGACTAGCGGGGGCGCTTTCAATGAGCAGTTCTTC.

This chain uses TRBV7-9 with TRBJ1-1; D is undetermined. Germline V gene sequence: CDR1 SEHNR, CDR2 FQNEAQ (reference sequence). V gave up 4 bases and J gave up 1 base, with 7 bases separating them. CDR3 size: 13 residues. The CDR3 is CASSSQPNTEAFF. Here the CDR3 DNA reads TGTGCCAGCAGCTCACAGCCGAACACTGAAGCTTTCTTT.

The chain links TRBV27 to TRBJ1-3, with a weak D call TRBD1 (6 bases). The CDR3 spans 17 residues. Germline values: CDR1 MNHEY, CDR2 SMNVEV (reference sequence). Trimming took off 1 base at V and 9 bases at J, with 22 bases between the two ends. Here the CDR3 DNA reads TGTGCCAGCAGTTTATACGGGTACGGGGCCAGGGACACCACCATATATTTT. Its protein is CASSLYGYGARDTTIYF.

The chain couples TRBV14 to TRBJ2-7, with 9 bases matching TRBD1. The V gene's germline CDR1 is SGHDN and CDR2 FVKESK. CDR3 length: 15 amino acids. V gave up 2 bases and J gave up 1 base; unmatched junction bases: 3. The CDR3 DNA sequence: TGTGCCAGCAGCCAACCAGGGACAGGGTCCTACGAGCAGTACTTC. Protein sequence: CASSQPGTGSYEQYF.

The V gene is TRBV5-1, the J gene TRBJ1-1, with D unclear. The germline CDR1 and CDR2 sequences are SGHRS and YFSETQ. V lost 2 bases and J 1 base, leaving 9 bases between the germline ends. CDR3 length equals 14 residues. The CDR3 DNA sequence: TGCGCCAGCAGCTTTGAGGGCCCGAACACTGAAGCTTTCTTT. Encoded protein: CASSFEGPNTEAFF. The variable domain in full, completed from reference TRBV5-1 and TRBJ1-1, reads KAGVTQTPRYLIKTRGQQVTLSCSPISGHRSVSWYQQTPGQGLQFLFEYFSETQRNKGNFPGRFSGRQFSNSRSEMNVSTLELGDSALYLCASSFEGPNTEAFFGQGTRLTVV.

This chain joins TRBV6-5 and TRBJ2-1; tentative D call: TRBD1 (6 bases). The V end was cut by 6 bases, the J end by 5 bases, with 17 bases between. This CDR3 is 15 amino acids long. CDR1 is MNHEY, CDR2 SVGAGI, per germline. This CDR3 is CASSADRSENNEQFF. The CDR3, as DNA: TGTGCCAGCAGCGCCGACAGGTCGGAAAACAATGAGCAGTTCTTC.

V is TRBV5-4 and J is TRBJ1-4, with 9 nucleotides matching TRBD1. The V segment lost 4 bases and the J segment 5 bases; nucleotides outside the gene matches: 3. The CDR3 is 14 amino acids. Germline V CDR1 and CDR2: SGHNT, YYREEE (reference sequence). The CDR3 protein is CASSPGQGNEKLFF. CDR3 bases: TGTGCCAGCAGCCCCGGACAGGGGAATGAAAAACTGTTTTTT.

V usage is TRBV6-5 and J usage is TRBJ1-1; D unresolved. Trimming left V 2 bases short and J 7 bases short, with 14 bases between. The CDR3 covers 14 residues. Per the germline V gene, CDR1 is MNHEY and CDR2 is SVGAGI. CDR3 sequence (DNA): TGTGCCAGCAGTTACGCGCGCGCGGGTCATGAAGCTTTCTTT. Protein product: CASSYARAGHEAFF.

This sequence joins TRBV5-4 and TRBJ2-2; TRBD1 matches 7 bases. Germline V gives CDR1 SGHNT, CDR2 YYREEE (reference sequence). V lost 3 bases, J lost 4 bases, and 9 bases stayed unmatched. The CDR3 is made up of 16 amino acids. Here the CDR3 reads CASSSRTGASTGELFF. The CDR3 DNA reads as TGTGCCAGCAGCTCCCGGACAGGAGCCTCCACCGGGGAGCTGTTTTTT.

This clone has only a few counts. The J gene is TRBJ2-7, the V gene TRBV18, with TRBD1 matching over 8 bases. The CDR3 has 14 residues. The V and J ends lost 3 bases and 2 bases, in that order; junction bases with no gene match: 3. Germline lookup yields CDR1 KGHSH and CDR2 LQKENI. The CDR3 loop reads CASSPDRGPYEQYF. The CDR3 DNA is TGTGCCAGCTCACCCGACAGGGGACCCTACGAGCAGTACTTC.

CDR3 bases: TGTGCCAGCAGCCCTCGAATGTGGACAGGGGGCGACTCCTATGGCTACACCTTC. Translating it yields CASSPRMWTGGDSYGYTF. The rearrangement uses TRBV7-2 and TRBJ1-2, with TRBD1 identical over 11 bases. J lost 4 bases, V lost 5 bases, and 15 bases had no gene match. Germline lookup yields CDR1 SGHTA and CDR2 FQGNSA. This CDR3 spans 18 amino acids.

The chain combines TRBV4-3 with TRBJ2-6; D might be TRBD2 (5 bases). This CDR3 is 19 amino acids long. Looked up from germline, CDR1 is LGHNA and CDR2 is YSLEER. Trimming left V 0 bases short and J 0 bases short, with 15 bases between. The CDR3: CASSQDLNGKYSGANVLTF. In DNA form, the CDR3 reads TGCGCCAGCAGCCAAGATCTAAACGGGAAATACTCTGGGGCCAACGTCCTGACTTTC.

This clone was picked up one time. The chain links TRBV6-5 to TRBJ1-1; tentatively, D is TRBD1 (5 bases). Germline V gives CDR1 MNHEY, CDR2 SVGAGI. V was trimmed by 4 bases and J by 1 base, leaving 13 bases between them. This CDR3 spans 15 amino acids. CDR3 protein: CASSSRQGGNTEAFF. Here the CDR3 DNA reads TGTGCCAGCAGTTCCCGGCAGGGCGGGAACACTGAAGCTTTCTTT.

The chain uses TRBV29-1 and TRBJ2-5; TRBD1 matches at 8 bases. V gave up 5 bases and J gave up 0 bases; unmatched junction bases: 2. CDR1 is SQVTM and CDR2 is ANQGSEA in the germline V gene. The CDR3 sequence is 13 residues long. CDR3 in DNA: TGCAGCGTTCGACAGGGGTACCAAGAGACCCAGTACTTC. Encoded protein: CSVRQGYQETQYF.

This chain connects TRBV18 to TRBJ1-2; D is possibly TRBD1 (6 bases). Germline V gene lookup returns CDR1 KGHSH and CDR2 LQKENI. Trimming stripped 4 bases from V and 0 bases from J, with 12 bases between. The CDR3 sequence is 15 residues long. This CDR3 reads CASSQGTSSNYGYTF. The CDR3 DNA follows: TGTGCCAGCTCACAAGGGACATCCTCTAACTATGGCTACACCTTC.

The chain recombines TRBV7-2 with TRBJ2-7; tentative D call: TRBD1 (5 bases). The CDR3 has 15 amino acids. Germline V gives CDR1 SGHTA, CDR2 FQGNSA. Trimming cost V 1 base and J 2 bases, with 12 bases left between them. Here the CDR3 reads CASSLGAGQPYEQYF. Written as DNA, the CDR3 is TGTGCCAGCAGCTTAGGGGCAGGGCAACCCTACGAGCAGTACTTC.

The chain employs TRBV11-2 and TRBJ2-5; no reliable D call. The ends were cut back, 4 bases at V and 6 bases at J, with 18 bases in the middle. This CDR3 is 15 amino acids long. Germline lookup yields CDR1 SGHAT and CDR2 FQNNGV. CDR3 protein: CASSSAADGWKTQYF. CDR3 coding DNA: TGTGCCAGCAGCTCCGCGGCGGATGGCTGGAAGACCCAGTACTTC.

This clone was recorded only once. The V call is TRBV27, the J call TRBJ2-4; TRBD2 is a possible D gene (6 bases). Trimming stripped 6 bases from V and 9 bases from J, with 15 bases between. CDR1 and CDR2 from the germline V gene are MNHEY and SMNVEV (reference sequence). The CDR3 is 13 residues long. The CDR3 protein is CASSQGLPSIQYF. CDR3 nucleotide sequence: TGTGCCAGCAGCCAGGGACTCCCAAGCATTCAGTACTTC.

In its sample, this clone was seen once. J is TRBJ1-6 and V is TRBV7-2, with a tentative D call TRBD1 (5 bases). CDR3 length: 18 residues. V was cut by 5 bases and J by 0 bases, with 17 bases left in between. Per the germline V gene, CDR1 is SGHTA and CDR2 is FQGNSA. CDR3 DNA: TGTGCCAGCAGCGCCACGACAATGGGGGGCTCCTATAATTCACCCCTCCACTTT. Protein product: CASSATTMGGSYNSPLHF.

J is TRBJ2-7 and V is TRBV2; D is uncertain. Germline assignment: CDR1 SNHLY and CDR2 FYNNEI. The CDR3 is 14 residues long. The V gene lost 2 bases and the J gene lost 5 bases, with 13 bases spanning the gap. This CDR3 reads CASSEFSQSNEQYF. DNA for the CDR3: TGTGCCAGCAGTGAATTTTCACAGTCCAACGAGCAGTACTTC.